This T cell receptor beta chain emerged from a study of brain T cells in children with intractable seizures. Study results and limitations: Patients' HCMV serostatus was unknown; virus specificity rests on CDR3 similarity alone. Clones missing pre-surgery may reflect undersampling of that blood sample.

The time point: blood from clinic visit 5 months post-surgery; TSC patient then seizure free. Sequencing was limited to surgery cases with top T cell transcript signatures in brain tissue. Germline V gene data show CDR1 as SGHDT and CDR2 as YYEEEE. The CDR3 consists of 16 residues. V lost 4 bases to trimming and J lost 1 base, with 17 bases between them. In the case of this clone: The target antigen is unknown.

Measured with immunoSEQ multiplex PCR; TCRdb has only the in-frame clones, and not every one. The top ten hold 5.5% to 6% of the sample, which has about 320,000 clones, over 90% seen once. This chain connects TRBV5-6 to TRBJ1-1; no clear D gene. The source is a boy younger than two with tuberous sclerosis and intractable seizures. This specimen was peripheral blood, taken 5 to 6 months after surgery. CDR3 bases: TGTGCCAGCAGCCCTGGTGTAGGACTCTCGAACACTGAAGCTTTCTTT. This encodes CASSPGVGLSNTEAFF.